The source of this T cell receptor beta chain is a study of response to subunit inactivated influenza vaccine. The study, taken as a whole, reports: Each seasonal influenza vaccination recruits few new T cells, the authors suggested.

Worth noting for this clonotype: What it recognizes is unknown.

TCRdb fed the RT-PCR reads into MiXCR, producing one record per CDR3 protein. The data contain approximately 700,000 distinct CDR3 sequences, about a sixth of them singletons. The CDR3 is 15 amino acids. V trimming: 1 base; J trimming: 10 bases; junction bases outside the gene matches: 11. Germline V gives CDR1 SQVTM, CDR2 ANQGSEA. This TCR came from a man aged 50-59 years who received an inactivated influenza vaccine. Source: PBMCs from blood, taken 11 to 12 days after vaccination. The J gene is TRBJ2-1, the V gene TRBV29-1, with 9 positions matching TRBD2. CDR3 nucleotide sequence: TGCAGCGTTGAAGGGCTAGCGGGGCCCCCGAGGGAGCAGTTCTTC. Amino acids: CSVEGLAGPPREQFF.